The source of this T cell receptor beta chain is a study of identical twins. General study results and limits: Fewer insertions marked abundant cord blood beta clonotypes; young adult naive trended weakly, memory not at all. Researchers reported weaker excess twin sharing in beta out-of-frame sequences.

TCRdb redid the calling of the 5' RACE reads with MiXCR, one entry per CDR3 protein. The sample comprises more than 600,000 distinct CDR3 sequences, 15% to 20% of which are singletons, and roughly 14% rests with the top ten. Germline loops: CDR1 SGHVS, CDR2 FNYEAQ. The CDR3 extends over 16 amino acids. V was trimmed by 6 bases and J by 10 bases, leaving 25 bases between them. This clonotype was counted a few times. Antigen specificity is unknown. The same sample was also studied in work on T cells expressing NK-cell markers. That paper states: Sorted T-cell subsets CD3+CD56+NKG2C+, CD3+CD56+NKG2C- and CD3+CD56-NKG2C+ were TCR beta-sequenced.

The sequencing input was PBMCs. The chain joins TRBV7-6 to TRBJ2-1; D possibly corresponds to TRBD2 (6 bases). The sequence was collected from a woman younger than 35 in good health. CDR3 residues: CASSQEYGRSSREQFF. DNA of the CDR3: TGTGCCAGCAGTCAGGAATATGGGAGGAGCTCTCGCGAGCAGTTCTTC.